This entry lists 15 T cell receptor beta chains sequenced from one sample in a study of graft-versus-host responses after intestinal transplantation. The method was immunoSEQ multiplex PCR; TCRdb's version includes in-frame clones alone and lacks a portion of them. The table includes tens of thousands of clones, about 90% detected once. Source: PBMCs, taken 314 days after intestinal transplant. These receptors originate from a human patient who received an intestinal transplant, so some T cells may come from the graft donor.

The chain carries TRBV14 and TRBJ2-7; 8 positions match TRBD1. The V gene end was trimmed by 4 bases and the J gene end by 4 bases; junction bases not matched to a gene: 6. This CDR3 has 14 residues. CDR1 and CDR2 from the germline V gene are SGHDN and FVKESK. CDR3: CASSPRQGLYEQYF. The CDR3 bases are TGTGCCAGCAGCCCTCGACAGGGGCTATACGAGCAGTACTTC.

This chain links TRBV28 with TRBJ1-2, with unresolved D. The germline V gene encodes CDR1 MDHEN and CDR2 SYDVKM. V lost 5 bases to trimming and J lost 7 bases, with 14 bases between them. The CDR3 sequence is 13 residues long. CDR3 nucleotides: TGTGCCAGCAGTCCTCCCCTAAGCTCTGGCTACACCTTC. Encoded protein: CASSPPLSSGYTF.

This sequence joins TRBV28 and TRBJ1-5, with 7 bases that match TRBD1. J lost 5 bases, V lost 6 bases, and 7 bases had no gene match. CDR3 length: 14 residues. CDR1 is MDHEN and CDR2 is SYDVKM in the germline V gene. The CDR3, as DNA: TGTGCCAGCAGGAGCATGCAGGGGGATCAGCCCCAGCATTTT. Translated, it gives CASRSMQGDQPQHF.

The V call is TRBV7-9, the J call TRBJ2-3; TRBD2 agrees at 9 bases. J was trimmed by 4 bases and V by 2 bases; bases with no gene match: 7. The CDR3 sequence is 16 residues long. CDR1 and CDR2 from the germline V gene are SEHNR and FQNEAQ (reference sequence). This CDR3 is CASSLSRRGGADTQYF. In DNA, the CDR3 is TGTGCCAGCAGCTTAAGTCGGCGGGGGGGCGCAGATACGCAGTATTTT.

The chain carries TRBV9 and TRBJ2-7; 7 nucleotides line up with TRBD2. Germline V lookup: CDR1 SGDLS, CDR2 YYNGEE. V lost 2 bases to trimming and J lost 2 bases; unmatched junction nucleotides: 4. The CDR3 has 14 residues. Here the CDR3 reads CASSVGGGTYEQYF. The CDR3 DNA is TGTGCCAGCAGCGTTGGGGGAGGGACCTACGAGCAGTACTTC. The whole variable domain, remainder taken from reference TRBV9 and TRBJ2-7, is DSGVTQTPKHLITATGQRVTLRCSPRSGDLSVYWYQQSLDQGLQFLIQYYNGEERAKGNILERFSAQQFPDLHSELNLSSLELGDSALYFCASSVGGGTYEQYFGPGTRLTVT.

This clone was picked up a small number of times. This chain links TRBV6-5 with TRBJ2-7; 11 bases fit TRBD2. The CDR3 has 15 amino acids. The J segment lost 7 bases and the V segment lost 5 bases, leaving 10 bases of the junction unmatched. Germline-derived CDR1 and CDR2 are MNHEY and SVGAGI. The chain's CDR3 is CASSRVAGGPEEQYF. DNA for the CDR3: TGTGCCAGCAGTAGAGTAGCGGGAGGGCCGGAAGAGCAGTACTTC.

The gene calls are TRBV19 and TRBJ1-2; D remains unclear. The V end lost 4 bases, the J end lost 11 bases, and 2 bases lay between the germline ends. This CDR3 comprises 8 residues. CDR1 is LNHDA and CDR2 is SQIVND in the germline V gene (reference sequence). CDR3: CASSRYTF. As DNA, the CDR3 is TGTGCCAGTAGTAGATACACCTTC.

The chain has TRBV5-1 and TRBJ2-1, with D possibly TRBD2 on 5 matching bases. Trimming cost V 0 bases and J 6 bases, with 13 bases left between them. Germline values: CDR1 SGHRS, CDR2 YFSETQ. CDR3 size: 15 residues. CDR3 residues: CASSLVASPSNEQFF. The CDR3 DNA reads TGCGCCAGCAGCTTGGTGGCTAGCCCATCCAATGAGCAGTTCTTC.

CDR3 in amino acids: CASTQYRGYEQYF. The CDR3 DNA sequence: TGTGCCAGCACTCAGTACAGGGGCTACGAGCAGTACTTC. The chain combines TRBV6-1 with TRBJ2-7, with 7 bases that match TRBD1. This CDR3 is 13 amino acids long. Trimming removed 7 bases from V and 3 bases from J; junction bases left unmatched: 6. Germline V gene data show CDR1 as MNHNS and CDR2 as SASEGT.

This clone was seen once. The chain is built from TRBV18 and TRBJ2-6; D might be TRBD1 or TRBD2, each matching 5 bases. Trimming took 3 bases from V and 2 from J, leaving 11 bases between them. Per germline, CDR1 KGHSH and CDR2 LQKENI. The CDR3 totals 16 residues. The CDR3 DNA reads as TGTGCCAGCTCACCCCGGGGCAAGACTGGGGCCAACGTCCTGACTTTC. Translation gives CASSPRGKTGANVLTF.

The rearrangement joins TRBV23-1 to TRBJ2-7, with 8 positions matching TRBD1. TRBV23-1 is an ORF for which the function is uncertain. V trimming: 0 bases; J trimming: 0 bases; junction bases outside the gene matches: 7. The CDR3 contains 17 residues. CDR3 amino acids: CASSQSRTGLTSYEQYF. In DNA form, the CDR3 reads TGCGCCAGCAGTCAATCGAGGACAGGGCTTACCTCCTACGAGCAGTACTTC.

V gene TRBV11-2 combines with J gene TRBJ2-2; possibly TRBD2 for D (7 bases). V was pared by 3 bases and J by 4 bases, with 12 bases between. Germline values: CDR1 SGHAT, CDR2 FQNNGV. CDR3 size: 15 residues. The CDR3 coding sequence is TGTGCCAGCAGCTTTTCGGGGGGCAGCACCGGGGAGCTGTTTTTT. Translated: CASSFSGGSTGELFF.

The chain has TRBV9 and TRBJ2-2; the D gene could be TRBD1 or TRBD2 (5 bases each). The V gene lost 0 bases and the J gene lost 4 bases, with 10 bases spanning the gap. Germline V gene data show CDR1 as SGDLS and CDR2 as YYNGEE. CDR3 size: 15 residues. The CDR3 sequence: CASSVAPGATGELFF. In DNA form, the CDR3 reads TGTGCCAGCAGCGTAGCCCCCGGGGCCACCGGGGAGCTGTTTTTT.

V and J are TRBV28 and TRBJ2-1, with D uncertain. V shed 3 bases and J shed 1 base, with 13 bases lying between them. The germline CDR1 and CDR2 sequences are MDHEN and SYDVKM. The CDR3 runs to 16 residues. DNA for the CDR3: TGTGCCAGCAGTTTTGATAGTGGGAAATCCTACAATGAGCAGTTCTTC. It encodes CASSFDSGKSYNEQFF.

The chain carries TRBV14 and TRBJ1-6, with D possibly matching TRBD1 (6 bases). V was trimmed by 0 bases and J by 10 bases, leaving 13 bases between them. The germline gives CDR1 SGHDN, CDR2 FVKESK. The CDR3 has 15 amino acids. In nucleotides, the CDR3 is TGTGCCAGCAGCCAAGATCGGAGGGGGAACTCACCCCTCCACTTT. Translating it yields CASSQDRRGNSPLHF.